The present entry profiles one T cell receptor beta chain with its context. Antigen unknown. The entry originates in a study of OX40 agonist ivuxolimab in advanced cancers. Study-wide background: Ivuxolimab is an agonistic anti-OX40 (CD134) antibody, and patients were treated with it. Study-level results: In the 0.1 to 3.0 mg/kg range, CD4+ and CD8+ blood T cells had expanded clonally by week 6. The study found among the lowest clonal expansion in partial responders at 0.1-3.0 mg/kg.

TCRdb's copy holds only in-frame clones and misses some; the assay was immunoSEQ multiplex PCR. The sample records around 80,000 clones, 85% to 95% being singletons. The sequence derives from an adult with an advanced solid tumor such as melanoma, head and neck, liver or kidney cancer. The sample consisted of CD4+ or CD8+ T cells sorted from blood, taken in a trial of the OX40 agonist ivuxolimab.

The CDR3 sequence: CARSLEGVRGGLNYGYTF. The CDR3 DNA follows: TGTGCCAGAAGCTTGGAGGGGGTGAGAGGTGGCCTTAACTATGGCTACACCTTC. V and J are TRBV5-3 and TRBJ1-2, with D perhaps matching TRBD1 (6 bases). TRBV5-3 is an ORF; its function is uncertain. This CDR3 has 18 residues. V lost 0 bases and J 1 base, leaving 19 bases between the germline ends.